This passage covers 7 T cell receptor beta chains from one sample sequenced in a study of blood T cell repertoires in COVID-19. Generated by immunoSEQ multiplex PCR, the TCRdb table keeps only in-frame clones and is missing some. The sample has roughly 250,000 clones, 75% to 95% seen once. Material: PBMCs or T cells enriched from blood (not recorded which). These TCRs come from a woman between 18 and 29 years old who had recovered from COVID-19.

The chain couples TRBV28 to TRBJ1-2; TRBD1 aligns across 12 bases. Looked up from germline, CDR1 is MDHEN and CDR2 is SYDVKM. This CDR3 is 14 amino acids long. V dropped 6 bases and J dropped 10; count of bases not matched to a gene: 9. CDR3 loop: CASSPGTGGRIYTF. The CDR3 bases are TGTGCCAGCAGCCCCGGGACAGGGGGCAGAATCTACACCTTC.

V gene TRBV29-1 combines with J gene TRBJ1-1; TRBD1 might be the D (5 bases). V lost 4 bases, J lost 1 base, and 10 bases lay in between. This CDR3 comprises 13 residues. Germline assignment: CDR1 SQVTM and CDR2 ANQGSEA. The DNA for the CDR3 is TGCAGCGTTGTCCGACAGCAGAACACTGAAGCTTTCTTT. It encodes CSVVRQQNTEAFF. Drawing the rest from reference TRBV29-1 and TRBJ1-1, the complete variable domain is SAVISQKPSRDICQRGTSLTIQCQVDSQVTMMFWYRQQPGQSLTLIATANQGSEATYESGFVIDKFPISRPNLTFSTLTVSNMSPEDSSIYLCSVVRQQNTEAFFGQGTRLTVV.

The CDR3 is CASSRRGLNTGELFF. In DNA form, the CDR3 reads TGTGCCAGCAGCAGGAGGGGCCTGAACACCGGGGAGCTGTTTTTT. The rearrangement joins TRBV9 to TRBJ2-2; a possible D gene is TRBD2 (6 bases). The CDR3 contains 15 residues. Germline CDR1 SGDLS, CDR2 YYNGEE. V lost 4 bases and J lost 1, with 11 bases in between.

CDR3 region: CASSSPGLADYNEQFF. The CDR3 coding sequence is TGTGCCAGCAGCTCACCGGGACTAGCGGACTACAATGAGCAGTTCTTC. The rearrangement links TRBV7-9 to TRBJ2-1; TRBD2 matches 11 bases. J lost 3 bases, V lost 4 bases, and 5 bases had no gene match. Germline-derived CDR1 and CDR2 are SEHNR and FQNEAQ (reference sequence). CDR3 length: 16 amino acids.

This clone showed up just once. This sequence joins TRBV7-9 and TRBJ1-4; TRBD1 might be the D (6 bases). The CDR3 spans 15 residues. Trimming cost V 5 bases and J 3 bases, with 13 bases left between them. The V gene's germline CDR1 is SEHNR and CDR2 FQNEAQ (reference sequence). The CDR3 loop reads CASSVDRNSNEKLFF. CDR3 coding DNA: TGTGCCAGCAGCGTCGACAGGAACTCTAATGAAAAACTGTTTTTT.

The gene calls are TRBV5-1 and TRBJ2-2, with D possibly matching TRBD2 (7 bases). Per germline, CDR1 SGHRS and CDR2 YFSETQ. V was shortened by 4 bases and J by 4 bases, with 14 bases between the two germline ends. The CDR3 is made up of 15 amino acids. CDR3 nucleotides: TGCGCCAGCAGCAGTCGGGGGGCCTCCACCGGGGAGCTGTTTTTT. Protein: CASSSRGASTGELFF.

This clone appeared once. The chain joins TRBV13 to TRBJ2-1; D might be TRBD2 (5 bases). The V end was cut by 3 bases, the J end by 8 bases, with 14 bases between. Germline V CDR1 and CDR2: PRHDT, FYEKMQ (reference sequence). CDR3 length: 14 amino acids. CDR3 DNA: TGTGCCAGCAGCTTTCGGAGTAGCGAGTATGAGCAGTTCTTC. Protein product: CASSFRSSEYEQFF.